This T cell receptor (beta chain) is from a study of early T cells in non-severe SARS-CoV-2 infection. Study summary: The sequenced material was bulk RNA from unsorted whole blood, and its chains were unpaired.

This clonotype was seen a handful of times. The antigen is undetermined. Attachment of unique molecular identifiers to individual cDNA molecules was performed. TCRdb re-analysed the 5' RACE reads in MiXCR, keeping a single row per CDR3 protein. The sample lists 63,000 or so distinct CDR3 sequences; around 11% were seen once. Study conclusions and caveats: Comparison of clonotypes with VDJdb favored anti-spike CD8 responses while missing private and CD4 specificities.

The V segment lost 6 bases and the J segment 4 bases; nucleotides outside the gene matches: 7. The CDR3 runs to 14 residues. Germline V gene sequence: CDR1 SNHLY, CDR2 FYNNEI. Sequenced sample: whole blood. This chain uses TRBV2 with TRBJ1-2; TRBD1 matches 8 bases. The source of this sequence is an adult who was a healthcare worker with PCR-confirmed SARS-CoV-2 infection or an uninfected control (not recorded which). The chain's CDR3 is CASSFGTGSYGYTF. As DNA, the CDR3 is TGTGCCAGCAGCTTCGGGACAGGATCCTATGGCTACACCTTC. The full variable domain, with the rest looked up from reference TRBV2 and TRBJ1-2, is EPEVTQTPSHQVTQMGQEVILRCVPISNHLYFYWYRQILGQKVEFLVSFYNNEISEKSEIFDDQFSVERPDGSNFTLKIRSTKLEDSAMYFCASSFGTGSYGYTFGSGTRLTVV.